Sequencing of this T cell receptor (beta chain) was carried out in a study of CD8+ T cells in alopecia areata. TCR sequencing used cDNA made by reverse transcription of extracted RNA. Sequenced by immunoSEQ multiplex PCR; TCRdb stores in-frame clones only, minus some. Of 100,000 to 150,000 clones listed, roughly 50% are singletons. Notes on this clone: What it binds is not known.

Study-level results: Scalp data also include sequences from resident alphabeta T cells of normal skin. Higher clonality than in normal scalp was seen in lesional scalp, especially alopecia totalis/universalis.

Using a FACSAria, the CD4+ and CD8+ T cells were sorted from the PBMCs. The sequenced material came from NKG2D-low CD8+ T cells sorted from blood. This TCR was recovered from a human donor with alopecia areata.

CDR3 sequence: CAWTGQGYTEAFF. CDR3 sequence (DNA): TGTGCCTGGACGGGACAGGGCTACACTGAAGCTTTCTTT. The chain uses TRBV30 and TRBJ1-1, with 9 bases identical to TRBD1. Trimming cost V 4 bases and J 3 bases; bases outside gene matches: 3. This CDR3 spans 13 amino acids. The germline CDR1 and CDR2 sequences are GTSNPN and SVGIG (reference sequence).